A single sample is the source of the 21 T cell receptor beta chains below, sequenced in a study of CD8+ T cells in alopecia areata. Stated treatment: oral pan-JAK inhibitor, 5-10 mg twice daily. RNA extraction and reverse transcription yielded cDNA as sequencing template. The table came from immunoSEQ multiplex PCR; TCRdb's copy has only in-frame clones and leaves some out. In the table there are 200,000 to 250,000 clones, 50% to 75% of which are singletons. The sequencing here drew on CD4+ T cells sorted from blood, taken at week 4, from a patient treated with tofacitinib. The receptors stem from a human donor with alopecia areata.

CDR3 in amino acids: CASSFVQRDTQYF. CDR3 coding DNA: TGCGCCAGCAGCTTCGTACAGAGGGATACGCAGTATTTT. The V and J genes are TRBV5-1 and TRBJ2-3; D is unclear. The germline V gene encodes CDR1 SGHRS and CDR2 YFSETQ. The length of the CDR3 is 13 residues. V lost 2 bases, J lost 6 bases, and 10 bases lay in between. Variable domain in full (rest from reference TRBV5-1 and TRBJ2-3): KAGVTQTPRYLIKTRGQQVTLSCSPISGHRSVSWYQQTPGQGLQFLFEYFSETQRNKGNFPGRFSGRQFSNSRSEMNVSTLELGDSALYLCASSFVQRDTQYFGPGTRLTVL.

V is TRBV5-6 and J is TRBJ2-2; perhaps TRBD2 as D (6 bases). V was pared by 3 bases and J by 5 bases, with 14 bases between. Germline CDR1 and CDR2: SGHDT and YYEEEE. The CDR3 spans 15 residues. This CDR3 is CASSSGTGRTGELFF. In DNA form, the CDR3 reads TGTGCCAGCAGCTCCGGGACCGGGAGAACCGGGGAGCTGTTTTTT.

V is TRBV6-6 and J is TRBJ2-5; 7 bases line up with TRBD2. The CDR3 totals 12 residues. Germline lookup yields CDR1 MNHNY and CDR2 SVGAGI (reference sequence). V dropped 8 bases and J dropped 5; count of bases not matched to a gene: 5. Here the CDR3 reads CASGTSVETQYF. The CDR3 region has the DNA TGTGCCAGCGGAACTAGCGTGGAGACCCAGTACTTC.

V gene TRBV5-6 combines with J gene TRBJ1-2; D is unclear. Germline V gene lookup returns CDR1 SGHDT and CDR2 YYEEEE. V was cut by 0 bases and J by 5 bases, with 5 bases left in between. The CDR3 is made up of 12 amino acids. CDR3 residues: CASSLEQYGYTF. CDR3 bases: TGTGCCAGCAGCTTGGAACAGTATGGCTACACCTTC. The variable domain in full, with the rest retrieved from reference TRBV5-6 and TRBJ1-2, is DAGVTQSPTHLIKTRGQQVTLRCSPKSGHDTVSWYQQALGQGPQFIFQYYEEEERQRGNFPDRFSGHQFPNYSSELNVNALLLGDSALYLCASSLEQYGYTFGSGTRLTVV.

V is TRBV30 and J is TRBJ2-7; TRBD1 might be the D (5 bases). The CDR3 is made up of 16 amino acids. The V gene lost 0 bases and the J gene lost 7 bases, with 22 bases spanning the gap. Germline V gene lookup returns CDR1 GTSNPN and CDR2 SVGIG (reference sequence). Here the CDR3 DNA reads TGTGCCTGGAGTGTATACGAGGCAGGGTCCCTAGTTGAGCAGTACTTC. Translating gives CAWSVYEAGSLVEQYF.

The chain joins TRBV30 to TRBJ1-6, with D perhaps matching TRBD1 (5 bases). The length of the CDR3 is 13 residues. CDR1 GTSNPN and CDR2 SVGIG come from the germline V gene (reference sequence). With 7 bases removed from V and 10 bases from J, the gap between germline ends came to 17 bases. The CDR3 sequence: CAFAGNPGSPLHF. The CDR3 nucleotides read TGTGCCTTTGCAGGGAACCCGGGGTCACCCCTCCACTTT.

This clone was detected ten times or more. The chain recombines TRBV9 with TRBJ2-1; D might be TRBD2 (6 bases). The CDR3 has 14 amino acids. With 2 bases removed from V and 7 bases from J, the gap between germline ends came to 13 bases. The V gene's germline CDR1 is SGDLS and CDR2 YYNGEE. Written as DNA, the CDR3 is TGTGCCAGCAGCGTGGGGGGAACTGCGAATGAGCAGTTCTTC. Translated, it gives CASSVGGTANEQFF.

The V and J genes are TRBV15 and TRBJ2-1; the D gene could be TRBD1 or TRBD2 (6 bases each). The length of the CDR3 is 15 residues. Germline values: CDR1 LNHNV, CDR2 YYDKDF (reference sequence). V was pared by 1 base and J by 4 bases, with 11 bases between. CDR3 coding DNA: TGTGCCACCAGCAGAGGTCGGGGGCATTACAATGAGCAGTTCTTC. Its protein is CATSRGRGHYNEQFF.

V is TRBV30 and J is TRBJ1-2, with 9 positions matching TRBD1. Germline-derived CDR1 and CDR2 are GTSNPN and SVGIG (reference sequence). Germline trimming cut 4 bases from V and 8 bases from J; bases unmatched to any gene: 5. The CDR3 totals 12 residues. The CDR3 DNA reads as TGTGCCTGGATTGGGACAGGGAAAGGCTACACCTTC. Translated: CAWIGTGKGYTF.

This clone was detected only a few times. Other DNA sequences in the same sample also yield this CDR3. The V gene is TRBV7-2, the J gene TRBJ2-1, with 7 bases fitting TRBD1. The germline gives CDR1 SGHTA, CDR2 FQGNSA. The CDR3 length is 14 residues. The trim removed 6 bases at V and 6 bases at J, leaving 8 bases unmatched. The CDR3 reads CASSSNRGSNEQFF. The CDR3, as DNA: TGTGCCAGCAGTTCAAACAGGGGATCCAATGAGCAGTTCTTC.

The chain carries TRBV5-1 and TRBJ2-1; a possible D gene is TRBD2 (5 bases). This CDR3 spans 15 amino acids. CDR1 is SGHRS and CDR2 is YFSETQ in the germline V gene. V gave up 4 bases and J gave up 7 bases, with 18 bases separating them. The CDR3 coding sequence is TGCGCCAGCAGCCCACCCCTGACTACCACTAATGAGCAGTTCTTC. Protein sequence: CASSPPLTTTNEQFF.

The V and J genes are TRBV29-1 and TRBJ1-1; TRBD1 might be the D (5 bases). This CDR3 contains 12 residues. V lost 6 bases and J 0 bases, leaving 8 bases between the germline ends. CDR1 SQVTM and CDR2 ANQGSEA come from the germline V gene. The CDR3 DNA reads as TGCAGCGTCACAGGTTTGAACACTGAAGCTTTCTTT. Translated: CSVTGLNTEAFF.

The V and J genes are TRBV30 and TRBJ1-1; TRBD1 aligns across 7 bases. V lost 8 bases and J lost 1; bases outside the gene matches: 7. This CDR3 is built from 13 residues. Germline CDR1 and CDR2: GTSNPN and SVGIG (reference sequence). The DNA for the CDR3 is TGTGCCGGAGGGCACAGGGGGAACACTGAAGCTTTCTTT. Translating it yields CAGGHRGNTEAFF.

This chain connects TRBV4-2 to TRBJ2-1; D is undetermined. Trimming shortened V by 0 bases and J by 9 bases, and 12 bases separated the two germline ends. The CDR3 runs to 14 residues. Germline V gene data show CDR1 as LGHNA and CDR2 as YNFKEQ. The chain's CDR3 is CASSQDLTRPEQFF. CDR3 sequence (DNA): TGTGCCAGCAGCCAAGATCTAACACGCCCTGAGCAGTTCTTC.

This chain links TRBV9 with TRBJ1-2; D is undetermined. Germline CDR1 SGDLS, CDR2 YYNGEE. Trimming stripped 6 bases from V and 8 bases from J, with 14 bases between. This CDR3 spans 12 amino acids. The CDR3 loop reads CASNRGAGGYTF. Written as DNA, the CDR3 is TGTGCCAGCAACAGAGGCGCCGGAGGCTACACCTTC.

The chain couples TRBV15 to TRBJ1-1; the D gene is possibly TRBD1 (5 bases). The CDR3 is 14 residues long. Per germline, CDR1 LNHNV and CDR2 YYDKDF (reference sequence). V gave up 1 base and J gave up 1 base, with 7 bases separating them. The CDR3 protein is CATSRAGSNTEAFF. The CDR3 nucleotides are TGTGCCACCAGCAGAGCAGGGTCGAACACTGAAGCTTTCTTT.

This rearrangement joins TRBV29-1 to TRBJ1-2; D perhaps matches TRBD1 (5 bases). Germline V gene data show CDR1 as SQVTM and CDR2 as ANQGSEA. This CDR3 region has 14 residues. V was shortened by 2 bases and J by 4 bases, with 14 bases between the two germline ends. The DNA of the CDR3 is TGCAGCGTTGAACGGGGCACCTCCAGCTATGGCTACACCTTC. Protein sequence: CSVERGTSSYGYTF.

V gene TRBV7-9 combines with J gene TRBJ2-7; D gene ambiguous. This CDR3 is 11 amino acids long. The V gene's germline CDR1 is SEHNR and CDR2 FQNEAQ (reference sequence). Trimming took 7 bases from V and 6 from J, leaving 10 bases between them. The CDR3 loop reads CASTPGSEQYF. CDR3 in DNA: TGTGCCAGCACCCCCGGTAGCGAGCAGTACTTC.

This clone appeared a few times. The V and J genes are TRBV7-9 and TRBJ2-7; 7 bases agree with TRBD1. The V gene end was trimmed by 6 bases and the J gene end by 2 bases; junction bases not matched to a gene: 4. Germline lookup yields CDR1 SEHNR and CDR2 FQNEAQ (reference sequence). CDR3 length equals 13 residues. Here the CDR3 DNA reads TGTGCCAGCAGGACCGGGACAGCCTACGAGCAGTACTTC. Protein sequence: CASRTGTAYEQYF. Drawing the rest from reference TRBV7-9 and TRBJ2-7, the complete variable domain is DTGVSQNPRHKITKRGQNVTFRCDPISEHNRLYWYRQTLGQGPEFLTYFQNEAQLEKSRLLSDRFSAERPKGSFSTLEIQRTEQGDSAMYLCASRTGTAYEQYFGPGTRLTVT.

The chain is built from TRBV12-5 and TRBJ1-1, with 7 bases lining up with TRBD1. V was clipped by 5 bases and J by 0 bases; unmatched bases: 3. Germline CDR1 reads LGHNT; CDR2 reads FRNRAP. This CDR3 comprises 14 residues. The CDR3 nucleotides read TGTGCTAGTGGTGCCGGGACAGTGAACACTGAAGCTTTCTTT. It yields the protein CASGAGTVNTEAFF. The complete variable domain, with remaining parts taken from reference TRBV12-5 and TRBJ1-1, reads DARVTQTPRHKVTEMGQEVTMRCQPILGHNTVFWYRQTMMQGLELLAYFRNRAPLDDSGMPKDRFSAEMPDATLATLKIQPSEPRDSAVYFCASGAGTVNTEAFFGQGTRLTVV.

This clone was observed a single time. The CDR3 DNA reads TGTGCCATCAGTGACGGGGGAGGAGGCGAGCAGTACTTC. It yields the protein CAISDGGGGEQYF. The chain employs TRBV10-3 and TRBJ2-7; TRBD2 might be the D (6 bases). Looked up from germline, CDR1 is ENHRY and CDR2 is SYGVKD. The CDR3 runs to 13 residues. V lost 3 bases and J lost 6, with 12 bases in between.